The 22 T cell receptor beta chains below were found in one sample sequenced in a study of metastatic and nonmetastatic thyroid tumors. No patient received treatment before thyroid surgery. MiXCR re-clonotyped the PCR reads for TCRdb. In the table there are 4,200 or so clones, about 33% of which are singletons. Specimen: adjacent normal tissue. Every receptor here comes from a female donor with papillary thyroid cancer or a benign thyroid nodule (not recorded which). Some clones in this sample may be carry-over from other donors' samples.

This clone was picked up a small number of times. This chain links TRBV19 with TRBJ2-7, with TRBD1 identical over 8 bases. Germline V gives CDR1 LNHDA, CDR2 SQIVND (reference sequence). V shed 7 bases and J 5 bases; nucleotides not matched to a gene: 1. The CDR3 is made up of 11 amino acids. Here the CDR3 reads CASKDRDEQYF. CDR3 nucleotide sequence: TGTGCCAGTAAGGACAGGGACGAGCAGTACTTC.

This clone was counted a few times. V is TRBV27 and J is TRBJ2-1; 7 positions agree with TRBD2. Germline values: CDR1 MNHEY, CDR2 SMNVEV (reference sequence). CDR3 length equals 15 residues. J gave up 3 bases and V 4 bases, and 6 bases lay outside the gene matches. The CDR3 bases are TGTGCCAGCAGTTACCCGGGGAGGGACTACAATGAGCAGTTCTTC. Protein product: CASSYPGRDYNEQFF.

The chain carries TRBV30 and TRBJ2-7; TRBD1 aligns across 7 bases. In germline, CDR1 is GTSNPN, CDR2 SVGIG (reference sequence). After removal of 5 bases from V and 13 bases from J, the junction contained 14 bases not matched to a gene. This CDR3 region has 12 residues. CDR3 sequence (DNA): TGTGCCTGGTGGGACAGCTCCTACGGGCATTACTTC. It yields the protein CAWWDSSYGHYF.

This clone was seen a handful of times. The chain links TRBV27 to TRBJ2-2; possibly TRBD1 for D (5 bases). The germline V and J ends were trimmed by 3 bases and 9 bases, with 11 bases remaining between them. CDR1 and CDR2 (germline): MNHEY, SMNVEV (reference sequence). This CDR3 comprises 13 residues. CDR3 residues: CASSLRKGRELFF. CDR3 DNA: TGTGCCAGCAGTTTGAGAAAGGGGAGGGAGCTGTTTTTT.

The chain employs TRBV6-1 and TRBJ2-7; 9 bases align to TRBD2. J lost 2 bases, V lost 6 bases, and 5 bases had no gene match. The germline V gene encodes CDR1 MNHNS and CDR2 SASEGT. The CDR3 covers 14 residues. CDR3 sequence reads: CASREVAGAYEQYF. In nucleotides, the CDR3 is TGTGCCAGCAGGGAGGTAGCGGGGGCCTACGAGCAGTACTTC.

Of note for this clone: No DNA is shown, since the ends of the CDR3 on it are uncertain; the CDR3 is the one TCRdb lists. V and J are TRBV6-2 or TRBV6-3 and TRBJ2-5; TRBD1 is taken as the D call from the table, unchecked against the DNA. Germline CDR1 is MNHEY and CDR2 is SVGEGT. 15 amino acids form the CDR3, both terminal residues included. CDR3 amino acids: CASSSSRDKGETQYF.

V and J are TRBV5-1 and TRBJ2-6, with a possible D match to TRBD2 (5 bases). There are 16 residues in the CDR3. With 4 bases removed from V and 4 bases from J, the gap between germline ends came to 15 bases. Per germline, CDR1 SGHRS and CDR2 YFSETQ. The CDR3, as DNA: TGCGCCAGCAGCCGCGACCTGAGAGGGGGGGCCAACGTCCTGACTTTC. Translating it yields CASSRDLRGGANVLTF.

CDR3 in amino acids: CASSLKGVSGYTF. As DNA, the CDR3 is TGTGCCAGCAGTTTAAAGGGGGTCTCTGGCTACACCTTC. The rearrangement links TRBV27 to TRBJ1-2; tentative D call: TRBD1 (6 bases). This CDR3 comprises 13 residues. Germline values: CDR1 MNHEY, CDR2 SMNVEV (reference sequence). Deletions cut 2 bases from V and 7 bases from J, with 11 bases between.

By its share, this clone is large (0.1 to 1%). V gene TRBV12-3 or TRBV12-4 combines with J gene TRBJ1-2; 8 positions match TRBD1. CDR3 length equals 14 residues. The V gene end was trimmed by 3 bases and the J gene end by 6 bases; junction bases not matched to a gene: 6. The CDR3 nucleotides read TGTGCCAGCAGTTTTGTGGACAGGGTGGATGGCTACACCTTC. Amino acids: CASSFVDRVDGYTF.

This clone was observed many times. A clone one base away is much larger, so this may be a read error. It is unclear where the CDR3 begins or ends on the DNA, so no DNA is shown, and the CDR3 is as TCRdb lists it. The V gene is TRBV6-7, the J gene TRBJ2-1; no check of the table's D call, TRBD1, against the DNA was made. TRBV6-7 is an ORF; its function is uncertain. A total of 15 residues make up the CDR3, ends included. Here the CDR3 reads CASSPWGGGSNEQLF.

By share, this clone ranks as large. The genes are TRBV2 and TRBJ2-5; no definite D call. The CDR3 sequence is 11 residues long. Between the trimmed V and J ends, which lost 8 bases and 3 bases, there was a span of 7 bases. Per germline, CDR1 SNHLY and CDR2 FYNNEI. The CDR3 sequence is CASFYEETQYF. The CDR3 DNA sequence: TGTGCCAGCTTCTACGAAGAGACCCAGTACTTC. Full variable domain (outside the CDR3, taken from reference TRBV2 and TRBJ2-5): EPEVTQTPSHQVTQMGQEVILRCVPISNHLYFYWYRQILGQKVEFLVSFYNNEISEKSEIFDDQFSVERPDGSNFTLKIRSTKLEDSAMYFCASFYEETQYFGPGTRLLVL.

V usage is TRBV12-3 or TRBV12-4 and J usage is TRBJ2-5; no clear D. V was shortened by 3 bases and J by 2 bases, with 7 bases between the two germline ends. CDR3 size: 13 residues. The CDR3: CASSLRSQETQYF. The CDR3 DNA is TGTGCCAGCAGTTTGAGATCGCAAGAGACCCAGTACTTC.

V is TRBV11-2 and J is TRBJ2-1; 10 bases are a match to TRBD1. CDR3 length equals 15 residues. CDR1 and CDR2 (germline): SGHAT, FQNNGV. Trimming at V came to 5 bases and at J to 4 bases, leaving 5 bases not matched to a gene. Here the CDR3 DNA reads TGTGCCAGCAGCCGGCCGGGACAGGGGTACAATGAGCAGTTCTTC. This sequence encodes CASSRPGQGYNEQFF.

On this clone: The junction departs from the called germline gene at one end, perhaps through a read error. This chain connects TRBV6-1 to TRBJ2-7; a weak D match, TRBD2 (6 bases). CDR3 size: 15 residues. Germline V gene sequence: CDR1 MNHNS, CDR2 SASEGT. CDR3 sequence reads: CASREGPGSYYEQYF. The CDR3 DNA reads TGTGCCAGCAGGGAAGGTCCCGGGAGTTATTACGAGCAGTACTTC.

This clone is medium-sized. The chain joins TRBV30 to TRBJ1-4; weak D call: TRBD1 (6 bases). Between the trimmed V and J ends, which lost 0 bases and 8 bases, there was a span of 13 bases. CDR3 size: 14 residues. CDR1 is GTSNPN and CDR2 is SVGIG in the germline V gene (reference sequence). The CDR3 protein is CAWSVRQGKEKLFF. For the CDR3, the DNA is TGTGCCTGGAGTGTACGGCAGGGGAAGGAAAAACTGTTTTTT.

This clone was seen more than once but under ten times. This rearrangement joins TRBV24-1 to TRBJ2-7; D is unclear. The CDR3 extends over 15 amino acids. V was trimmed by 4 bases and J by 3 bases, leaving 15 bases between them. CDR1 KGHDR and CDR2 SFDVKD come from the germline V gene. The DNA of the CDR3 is TGTGCCACCAGTGACCCCCGGCGCAGAGTCTACGAGCAGTACTTC. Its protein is CATSDPRRRVYEQYF.

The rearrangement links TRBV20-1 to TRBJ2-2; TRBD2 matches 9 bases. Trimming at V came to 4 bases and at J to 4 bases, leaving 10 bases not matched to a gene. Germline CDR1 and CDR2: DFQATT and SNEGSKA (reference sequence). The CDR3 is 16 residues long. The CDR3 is CSAKDLAGAGTGELFF. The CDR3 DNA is TGCAGTGCTAAAGACTTAGCGGGAGCGGGCACCGGGGAGCTGTTTTTT.

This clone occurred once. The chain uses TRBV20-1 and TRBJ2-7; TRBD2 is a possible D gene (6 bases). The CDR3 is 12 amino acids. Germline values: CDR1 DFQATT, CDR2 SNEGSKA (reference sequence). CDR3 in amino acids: CISRRVDYEQYF. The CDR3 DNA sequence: TGCATTTCTAGGAGGGTGGACTACGAGCAGTACTTC.

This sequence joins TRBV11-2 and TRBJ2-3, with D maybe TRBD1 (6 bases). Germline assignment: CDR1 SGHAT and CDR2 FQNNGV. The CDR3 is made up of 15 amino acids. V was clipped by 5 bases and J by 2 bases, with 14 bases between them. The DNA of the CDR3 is TGTGCCAGCAGCCCAGGACAGTCAGACACAGATACGCAGTATTTT. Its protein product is CASSPGQSDTDTQYF.

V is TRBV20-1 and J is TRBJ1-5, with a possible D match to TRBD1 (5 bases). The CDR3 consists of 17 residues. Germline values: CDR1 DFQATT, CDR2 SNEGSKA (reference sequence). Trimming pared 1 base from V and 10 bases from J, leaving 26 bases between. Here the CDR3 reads CSARGLLGEVSNYPQHF. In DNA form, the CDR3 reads TGCAGTGCTAGAGGGTTACTGGGGGAGGTGAGCAATTATCCCCAGCATTTT.

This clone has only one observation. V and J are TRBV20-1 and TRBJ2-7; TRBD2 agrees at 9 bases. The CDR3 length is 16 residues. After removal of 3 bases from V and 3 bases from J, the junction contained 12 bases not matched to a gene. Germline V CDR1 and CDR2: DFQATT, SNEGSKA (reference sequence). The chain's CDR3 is CSASSSRTSARYEQYF. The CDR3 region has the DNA TGCAGTGCTAGTAGTTCCCGGACTAGCGCCCGCTACGAGCAGTACTTC.

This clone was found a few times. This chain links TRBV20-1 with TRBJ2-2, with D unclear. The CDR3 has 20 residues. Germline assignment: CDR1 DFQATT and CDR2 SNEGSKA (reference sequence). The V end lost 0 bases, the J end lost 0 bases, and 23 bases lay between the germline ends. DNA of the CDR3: TGCAGTGCTAGAGATCTTTGGCAGAAGCACTACGAAACGAACACCGGGGAGCTGTTTTTT. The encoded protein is CSARDLWQKHYETNTGELFF.